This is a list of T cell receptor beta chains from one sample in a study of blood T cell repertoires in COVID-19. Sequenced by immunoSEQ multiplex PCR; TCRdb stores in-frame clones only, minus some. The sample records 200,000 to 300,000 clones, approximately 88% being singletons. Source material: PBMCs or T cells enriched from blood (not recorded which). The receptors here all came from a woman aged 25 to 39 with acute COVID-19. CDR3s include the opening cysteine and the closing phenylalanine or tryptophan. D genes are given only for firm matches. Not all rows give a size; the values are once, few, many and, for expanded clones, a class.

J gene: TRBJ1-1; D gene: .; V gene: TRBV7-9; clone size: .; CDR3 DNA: TGTGCCAGCAGCTTACTTACAGCAGCGAACACTGAAGCTTTCTTT; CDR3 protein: CASSLLTAANTEAFF
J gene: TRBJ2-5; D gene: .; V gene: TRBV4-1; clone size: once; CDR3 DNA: TGCGCCAGCCAGGGGGGCAATACCCAGTACTTC; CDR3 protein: CASQGGNTQYF
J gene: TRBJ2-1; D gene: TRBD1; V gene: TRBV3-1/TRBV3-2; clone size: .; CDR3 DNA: TGTGCCAGCAGCCAAGAGGGGACAGGGACCAATGAGCAGTTCTTC; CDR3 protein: CASSQEGTGTNEQFF
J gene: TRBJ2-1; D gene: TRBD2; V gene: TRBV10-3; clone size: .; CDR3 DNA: TGTGCCTCGTTTGGCGGGGGGAGATCCAATGAGCAGTTCTTC; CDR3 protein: CASFGGGRSNEQFF
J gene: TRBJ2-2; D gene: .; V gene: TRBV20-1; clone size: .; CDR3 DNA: TGCAGTGCGCCGGACACCGGGGAGCTGTTTTTT; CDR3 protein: CSAPDTGELFF
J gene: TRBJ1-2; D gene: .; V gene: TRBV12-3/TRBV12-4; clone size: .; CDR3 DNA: TGTGCCAGCAGAGAGGTCAGTGGCTACACCTTC; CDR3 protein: CASREVSGYTF
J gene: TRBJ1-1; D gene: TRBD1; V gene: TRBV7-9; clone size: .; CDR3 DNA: TGTGCCAGCAGATTTCGGACAGGGTCTGAAGCTTTCTTT; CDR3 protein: CASRFRTGSEAFF
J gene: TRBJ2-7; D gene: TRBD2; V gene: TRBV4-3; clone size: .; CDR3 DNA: TGCGCCAGCAGCCAAGACTACACCCGGGAGGGAAGCGAGCAGTACTTC; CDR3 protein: CASSQDYTREGSEQYF
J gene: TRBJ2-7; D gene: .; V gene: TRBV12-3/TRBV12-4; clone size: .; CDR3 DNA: TGTGCCAGCAGGCCGACTAGTTTCTACGAGCAGTACTTC; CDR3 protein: CASRPTSFYEQYF
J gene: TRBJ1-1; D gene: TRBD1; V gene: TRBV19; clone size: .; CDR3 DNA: TGTGCCAGTAGTATTTCCCCGACACAGGGGACTGAAGCTTTCTTT; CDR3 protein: CASSISPTQGTEAFF
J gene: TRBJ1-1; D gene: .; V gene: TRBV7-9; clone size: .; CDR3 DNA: TGTGCCAGCAGTCCACCAGTGACAGGAATGAACACTGAAGCTTTCTTT; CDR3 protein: CASSPPVTGMNTEAFF
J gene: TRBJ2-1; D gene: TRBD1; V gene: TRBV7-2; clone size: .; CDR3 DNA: TGTGCCAGCAGCTCGTGGACAGGGGTCTACAATGAGCAGTTCTTC; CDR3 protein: CASSSWTGVYNEQFF
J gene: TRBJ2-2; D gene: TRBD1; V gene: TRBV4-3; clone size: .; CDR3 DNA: TGCGCCAGCAGCCAAGGCCAGGGGGCCCTCTCCGGGGAGCTGTTTTTT; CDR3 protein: CASSQGQGALSGELFF
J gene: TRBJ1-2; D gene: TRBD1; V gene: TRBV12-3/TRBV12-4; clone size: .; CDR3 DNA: TGTGCCAGCAGCCATACAGGGGGCAGTACCTTC; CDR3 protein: CASSHTGGSTF
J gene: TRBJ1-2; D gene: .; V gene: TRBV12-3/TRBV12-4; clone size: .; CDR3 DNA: TGTGCCAGCAGTTTTTTGGTGGACTCCGGCTACACCTTC; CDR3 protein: CASSFLVDSGYTF
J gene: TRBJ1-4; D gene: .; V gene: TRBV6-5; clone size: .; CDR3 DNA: TGTGCCAGCAGTTACTCGATTGCAACTACTAATGAAAAACTGTTTTTT; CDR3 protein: CASSYSIATTNEKLFF
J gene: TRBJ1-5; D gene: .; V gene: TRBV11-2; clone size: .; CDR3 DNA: TGTGCCAGCAGCTTAGATCGAGGGAGCAATCAGCCCCAGCATTTT; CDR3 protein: CASSLDRGSNQPQHF
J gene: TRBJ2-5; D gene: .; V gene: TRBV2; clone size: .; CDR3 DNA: TGTGCCAGCAGTTTTCAGGCTAACCAAGAGACCCAGTACTTC; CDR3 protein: CASSFQANQETQYF
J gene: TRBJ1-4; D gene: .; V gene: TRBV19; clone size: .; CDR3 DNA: TGTGCCAGTAGTATCGGGGGACTCTATGAAAAACTGTTTTTT; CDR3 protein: CASSIGGLYEKLFF
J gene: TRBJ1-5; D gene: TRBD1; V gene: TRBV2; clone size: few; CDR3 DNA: TGTGCCAGCGAGGGGACAGGTCGCAATCAGCCCCAGCATTTT; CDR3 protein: CASEGTGRNQPQHF
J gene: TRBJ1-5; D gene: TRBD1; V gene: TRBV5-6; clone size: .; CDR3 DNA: TGTGCCAGCAGCTTGGGACAGGGGAGTCAGCCCCAGCATTTT; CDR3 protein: CASSLGQGSQPQHF
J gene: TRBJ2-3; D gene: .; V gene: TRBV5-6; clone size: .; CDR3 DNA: TGTGCCAGCAGCTTGGCCGGACTAACTAGCACAGATACGCAGTATTTT; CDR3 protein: CASSLAGLTSTDTQYF
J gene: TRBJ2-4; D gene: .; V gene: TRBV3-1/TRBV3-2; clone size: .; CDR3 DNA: TGTGCCAGCAGCCAGAGGGAGTGGAAAAACATTCAGTACTTC; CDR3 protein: CASSQREWKNIQYF
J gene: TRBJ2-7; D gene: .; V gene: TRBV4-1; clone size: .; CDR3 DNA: TGCGCCAGCAGCCAAAGCGGGCAGGGCGCCTACGAGCAGTACTTC; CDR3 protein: CASSQSGQGAYEQYF
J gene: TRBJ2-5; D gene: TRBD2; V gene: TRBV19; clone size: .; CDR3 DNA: TGTGCCAGTACGTCACTAGCGGGGGGTCAAGAGACCCAGTACTTC; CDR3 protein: CASTSLAGGQETQYF
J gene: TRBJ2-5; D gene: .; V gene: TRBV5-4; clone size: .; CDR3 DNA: TGTGCCAGCAGCTTGGGGCCAGCGCAAGAGACCCAGTACTTC; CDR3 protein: CASSLGPAQETQYF
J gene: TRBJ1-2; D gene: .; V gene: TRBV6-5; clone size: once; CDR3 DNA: TGTGCCACCCGGGGGGTTGACTATGGCTACACCTTC; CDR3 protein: CATRGVDYGYTF
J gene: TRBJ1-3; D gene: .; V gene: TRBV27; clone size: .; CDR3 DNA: TGTGCCAGCCGTCAACTCGGCTCTGGAAACACCATATATTTT; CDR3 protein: CASRQLGSGNTIYF
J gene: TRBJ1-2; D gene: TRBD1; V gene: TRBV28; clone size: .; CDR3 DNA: TGTGCCAGCAGTTTAGCACAGGGGGATGGCTACACCTTC; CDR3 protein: CASSLAQGDGYTF
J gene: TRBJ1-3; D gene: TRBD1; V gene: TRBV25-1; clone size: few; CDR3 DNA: TGTGCCAGCAGTGTGGGACAGGGGGCCGGAAACACCATATATTTT; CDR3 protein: CASSVGQGAGNTIYF
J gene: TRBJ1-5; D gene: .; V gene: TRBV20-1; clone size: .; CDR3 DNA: TGCAGTGCTAGTGAGGGGGGGCGCCAGCCCCAGCATTTT; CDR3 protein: CSASEGGRQPQHF
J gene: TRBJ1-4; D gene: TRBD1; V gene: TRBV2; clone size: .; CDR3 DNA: TGTGCCAGCGAAGGACAGGGAGAGAAGCTGTTTTTT; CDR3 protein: CASEGQGEKLFF
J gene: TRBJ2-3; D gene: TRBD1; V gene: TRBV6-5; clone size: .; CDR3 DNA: TGTGCCAGCAGTTACGGGCAGGGGGCCACAGATACGCAGTATTTT; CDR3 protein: CASSYGQGATDTQYF
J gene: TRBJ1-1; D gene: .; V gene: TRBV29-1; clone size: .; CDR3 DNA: TGCAGCGTCTCCCTCTCGGACTCCAACTGGACTGAAGCTTTCTTT; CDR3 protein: CSVSLSDSNWTEAFF
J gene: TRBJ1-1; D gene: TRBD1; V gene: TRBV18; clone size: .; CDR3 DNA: TGTGCCAGCTCACCACCATCCGGGACAGGGACTGAAGCTTTCTTT; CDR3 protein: CASSPPSGTGTEAFF
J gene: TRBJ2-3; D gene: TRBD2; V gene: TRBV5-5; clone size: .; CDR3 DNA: TGTGCCAGCAGCTTACCGGGACTAGCGAGAGATACGCAGTATTTT; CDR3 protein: CASSLPGLARDTQYF
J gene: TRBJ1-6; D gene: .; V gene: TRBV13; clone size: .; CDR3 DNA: TGTGCCAGCAGCTTAGGGGACAGATTCTCCTATAATTCACCCCTCCACTTT; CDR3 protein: CASSLGDRFSYNSPLHF
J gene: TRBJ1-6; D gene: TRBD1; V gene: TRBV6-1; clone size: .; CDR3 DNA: TGTGCCAGCAGGGGAAAGGACAGGGACGGTTCACCCCTCCACTTT; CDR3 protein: CASRGKDRDGSPLHF
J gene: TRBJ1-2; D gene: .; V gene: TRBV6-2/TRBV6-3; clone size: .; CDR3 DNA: TGTGCCAGCAGTTGGGGACAATCTAACTATGGCTACACCTTC; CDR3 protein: CASSWGQSNYGYTF
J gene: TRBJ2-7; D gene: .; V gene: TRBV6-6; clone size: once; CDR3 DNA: TGTGCCAGCAGTTACTCTGGCCGATCCTACGAGCAGTACTTC; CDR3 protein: CASSYSGRSYEQYF
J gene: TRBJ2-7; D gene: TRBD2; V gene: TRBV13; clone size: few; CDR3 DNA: TGTGCCAGCAGTGGCGGGAGCTCCTACGAGCAGTACTTC; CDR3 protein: CASSGGSSYEQYF
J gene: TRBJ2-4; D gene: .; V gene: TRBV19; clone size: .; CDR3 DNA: TGTGCCAGTAGTAGATCCGTGGGGCCGACAAACATTCAGTACTTC; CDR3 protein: CASSRSVGPTNIQYF
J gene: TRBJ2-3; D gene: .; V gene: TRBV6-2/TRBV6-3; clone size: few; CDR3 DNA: TGTGCCAGCAGTTATGATAGCGGAAACCTCCCAGATACGCAGTATTTT; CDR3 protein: CASSYDSGNLPDTQYF